What follows are 18 T cell receptor beta chains derived from one specimen sequenced in a study of blood T cells in healthy people across ages. Alongside a J-beta primer mix, a sample-barcoded 5' primer served in a second PCR lasting about 6 to 12 cycles. MiXCR was run by TCRdb on the 5' RACE reads, yielding one entry per CDR3 protein. The table records approximately 690,000 distinct CDR3 sequences, around 43% of them present only once. The sample comprised blood. The source is an elderly man in good health.

The V and J genes are TRBV4-2 and TRBJ1-4; a possible D gene is TRBD1 (5 bases). CDR3 size: 19 residues. V lost 2 bases and J lost 1, with 20 bases in between. Germline CDR1 is LGHNA and CDR2 is YNFKEQ. The CDR3 DNA follows: TGTGCCAGCAGCCAAAATGGTGGGGGAGGTCCGGGAACTAATGAAAAACTGTTTTTT. It specifies CASSQNGGGGPGTNEKLFF.

V and J are TRBV20-1 and TRBJ2-4; 7 nucleotides agree with TRBD2. The DNA end lines up better with TRBJ2-7; the J call may be wrong. This CDR3 is built from 14 residues. CDR1 and CDR2 (germline): DFQATT, SNEGSKA (reference sequence). The chain's CDR3 is CSARVSGTIAEQYF. DNA of the CDR3: TGCAGTGCTAGAGTAAGCGGGACGATAGCCGAGCAGTACTTC.

The rearrangement links TRBV5-1 to TRBJ1-1; no clear D. CDR3 length equals 15 residues. V was cut by 0 bases and J by 0 bases, with 9 bases left in between. Germline V lookup: CDR1 SGHRS, CDR2 YFSETQ. The CDR3 coding sequence is TGCGCCAGCAGCTTGGATGGGGTACTGAACACTGAAGCTTTCTTT. Its translation: CASSLDGVLNTEAFF.

The CDR3 region has the DNA TGTGCCAGCATCCCGAACTGGAGAAAGAGAAGGACAGATACGCAGTATTTT. Protein: CASIPNWRKRRTDTQYF. The J gene is TRBJ2-3, the V gene TRBV2; D is undetermined. Germline V gene lookup returns CDR1 SNHLY and CDR2 FYNNEI. With 7 bases removed from V and 3 bases from J, the gap between germline ends came to 23 bases. The CDR3 covers 17 residues.

This clonotype has a single count. The chain employs TRBV20-1 and TRBJ1-2; no firm D call. Trimming removed 0 bases at V and 4 bases at J, with 9 bases between. This CDR3 has 13 residues. The germline V gene has CDR1 DFQATT and CDR2 SNEGSKA (reference sequence). The CDR3 region is CSARDPDLYGYTF. CDR3 coding DNA: TGCAGTGCTAGAGACCCGGACCTCTATGGCTACACCTTC.

V is TRBV6-1 and J is TRBJ2-5; 8 bases agree with TRBD1. V gave up 2 bases and J gave up 2 bases; unmatched junction bases: 4. Germline CDR1 and CDR2: MNHNS and SASEGT. The CDR3 loop spans 15 amino acids. As DNA, the CDR3 is TGTGCCAGCAGTGAATTCTGGACAGGGCAAGAGACCCAGTACTTC. Protein product: CASSEFWTGQETQYF.

The V and J genes are TRBV27 and TRBJ2-3; TRBD2 aligns across 13 bases. V lost 4 bases, J lost 0 bases, and 7 bases stayed unmatched. The CDR3 loop spans 18 amino acids. Germline V gene sequence: CDR1 MNHEY, CDR2 SMNVEV (reference sequence). The CDR3 protein is CASSYTGTSGESTDTQYF. The CDR3, as DNA: TGTGCCAGCAGTTATACCGGGACTAGCGGGGAAAGCACAGATACGCAGTATTTT.

The chain couples TRBV20-1 to TRBJ1-2; the D gene is possibly TRBD1 (6 bases). Looked up from germline, CDR1 is DFQATT and CDR2 is SNEGSKA (reference sequence). CDR3 size: 13 residues. Trimming stripped 6 bases from V and 6 bases from J, with 17 bases between. In nucleotides, the CDR3 is TGCAGTGCCCAGGAGGGGGGCAAGGATGGCTACACCTTC. It specifies CSAQEGGKDGYTF.

The rearrangement uses TRBV7-9 and TRBJ2-1; 8 nucleotides line up with TRBD2. Germline CDR1 is SEHNR and CDR2 is FQNEAQ (reference sequence). This CDR3 contains 16 residues. V was pared by 1 base and J by 4 bases, with 6 bases of the junction left unmatched. In nucleotides, the CDR3 is TGTGCCAGCAGCTTAGTGATTAGCGGGGCATACAATGAGCAGTTCTTC. This sequence encodes CASSLVISGAYNEQFF.

This clonotype occurred a few times. The gene calls are TRBV6-5 and TRBJ2-5, with 8 nucleotides matching TRBD2. The V and J ends lost 5 bases and 4 bases, in that order; junction bases with no gene match: 9. The length of the CDR3 is 15 residues. The germline gives CDR1 MNHEY, CDR2 SVGAGI. CDR3 in amino acids: CASSLNGRARETQYF. CDR3 nucleotides: TGTGCCAGCAGTCTCAACGGGAGGGCCCGAGAGACCCAGTACTTC.

The V call is TRBV20-1, the J call TRBJ2-1, with no clear D. CDR1 is DFQATT, CDR2 SNEGSKA, per germline (reference sequence). The CDR3 extends over 14 amino acids. Trimming pared 4 bases from V and 0 bases from J, leaving 10 bases between. CDR3 region: CSATTPSSYNEQFF. CDR3 nucleotides: TGCAGTGCTACCACTCCCAGCTCCTACAATGAGCAGTTCTTC.

This clonotype was found many times. The rearrangement uses TRBV4-3 and TRBJ2-5; no clear D. CDR1 and CDR2 (germline): LGHNA, YSLEER. There are 13 residues in the CDR3. V was pared by 5 bases and J by 1 base, with 8 bases between. CDR3 amino acids: CASSAQLQETQYF. The CDR3 DNA reads as TGCGCCAGCAGCGCACAGCTCCAAGAGACCCAGTACTTC.

This clonotype was observed a few times. The V gene is TRBV6-1, the J gene TRBJ2-7; D is possibly TRBD1 (6 bases). V shed 0 bases and J shed 4 bases, with 13 bases lying between them. This CDR3 contains 15 residues. The germline CDR1 and CDR2 sequences are MNHNS and SASEGT. DNA of the CDR3: TGTGCCAGCAGTGAAGCGCACAGGGACCTTTACGAGCAGTACTTC. It translates to CASSEAHRDLYEQYF.

This chain connects TRBV20-1 to TRBJ2-7; perhaps D is TRBD1 or TRBD2 (5 bases each). Germline V gene lookup returns CDR1 DFQATT and CDR2 SNEGSKA (reference sequence). Trimming left V 3 bases short and J 0 bases short, with 12 bases between. The CDR3 runs 14 residues. CDR3 coding DNA: TGCAGTGCTAGGGGGACGTGGAGCTCCTACGAGCAGTACTTC. This translates into CSARGTWSSYEQYF.

This clonotype was seen only a few times. This chain connects TRBV6-2 or TRBV6-3 to TRBJ1-5; D gene uncertain. From germline, CDR1 is MNHEY and CDR2 SVGEGT. This CDR3 spans 13 amino acids. V was trimmed by 4 bases and J by 11 bases, leaving 15 bases between them. The CDR3 DNA is TGTGCCAGCAGTTCAGGTTACGCCTCAGCCCAGCATTTT. This encodes CASSSGYASAQHF.

V usage is TRBV12-3 or TRBV12-4 and J usage is TRBJ1-2, with D maybe TRBD1 (6 bases). CDR3 length equals 14 residues. Trimming removed 6 bases from V and 2 bases from J, with 13 bases in between. The chain's CDR3 is CASSSTGRNYGYTF. The CDR3 DNA follows: TGTGCCAGCAGCTCTACAGGGAGGAACTATGGCTACACCTTC.

The gene calls are TRBV4-1 and TRBJ2-7, with a tentative D call TRBD1 (6 bases). The germline V gene has CDR1 MGHRA and CDR2 YSYEKL. Between the trimmed V and J ends, which lost 5 bases and 3 bases, there was a span of 17 bases. The CDR3 runs to 15 residues. CDR3 residues: CASSSLPGARYEQYF. The CDR3 coding sequence is TGCGCCAGCAGCTCGCTACCAGGGGCACGCTACGAGCAGTACTTC.

This clonotype was observed a few times. This chain connects TRBV12-3 or TRBV12-4 to TRBJ2-5; 12 nucleotides align to TRBD2. Trimming removed 7 bases from V and 1 base from J; junction bases left unmatched: 1. The CDR3 consists of 14 residues. DNA for the CDR3: TGTGCCAGCAAACTAGCGGGGGGCCAAGAGACCCAGTACTTC. It codes for CASKLAGGQETQYF.